The clone carrying this T cell receptor (beta chain) was seen a few times. No antigen is known for it. There are 13 residues in the CDR3. Germline CDR1 LNHDA, CDR2 SQIVND (reference sequence). V dropped 7 bases and J dropped 6; count of bases not matched to a gene: 8. The sample belongs to a study of T cells after yellow fever vaccination. At the level of the study: SMART-Seq v4 Ultra Low Input handled preparation of low-cell-number fractions. Study-level findings and limits: Just a small share of clonotypes turned up in the CD4 compartment as well as the CD8 compartment. Faster peaking, at day 5 versus 15, marked a secondary response that was weaker. Subsequent booster samples again held most clones from primary vaccination (96% CD4, roughly 88% CD8).

TCRdb independently ran MiXCR on the 5' RACE reads; one entry per CDR3 protein. This sample carries 250,000 or so distinct CDR3 sequences, over 6.5% of them seen once, and the ten largest clones take approximately 0.99%. This chain links TRBV19 with TRBJ1-2; 7 bases map to TRBD1. The TCR originated in a man aged 30 to 45 who received the YFV17D yellow fever vaccine. The sequences come from CD4+ T cells sorted from PBMCs, collected on the day of the yellow fever booster vaccination. The CDR3 protein is CASNLGTADGYTF. DNA of the CDR3: TGTGCCAGTAACCTCGGGACAGCAGATGGCTACACCTTC.